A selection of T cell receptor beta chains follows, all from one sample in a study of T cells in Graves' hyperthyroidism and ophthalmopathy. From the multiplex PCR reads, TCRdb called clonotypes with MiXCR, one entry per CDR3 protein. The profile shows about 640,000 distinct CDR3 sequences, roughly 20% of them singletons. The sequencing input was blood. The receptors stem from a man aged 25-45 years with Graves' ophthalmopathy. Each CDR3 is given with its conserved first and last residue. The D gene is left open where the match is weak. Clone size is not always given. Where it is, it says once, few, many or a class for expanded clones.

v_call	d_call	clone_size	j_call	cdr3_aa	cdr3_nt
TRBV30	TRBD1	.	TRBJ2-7	CAWSEGTGGPQLSYEQYF	TGTGCCTGGAGTGAAGGGACAGGGGGCCCTCAACTCTCCTACGAGCAGTACTTC
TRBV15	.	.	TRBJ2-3	CATSGLRADTQYF	TGTGCCACCAGCGGACTTCGGGCAGATACGCAGTATTTT
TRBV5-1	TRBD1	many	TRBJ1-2	CASSMQGTGNDGYTF	TGCGCCAGCAGCATGCAAGGGACAGGGAACGATGGCTACACCTTC
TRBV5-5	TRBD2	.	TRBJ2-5	CASSSRTSGRGGETQYF	TGTGCCAGCAGCTCCCGGACTAGCGGTCGAGGGGGGGAGACCCAGTACTTC
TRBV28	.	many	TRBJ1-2	CASREYGDYGYTF	TGTGCCAGCAGGGAATACGGCGACTATGGCTACACCTTC
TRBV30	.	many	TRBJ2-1	CAWSHERGNEQFF	TGTGCCTGGAGCCACGAAAGGGGGAATGAGCAGTTCTTC
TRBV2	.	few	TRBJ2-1	CASSDLGLDKNEQFF	TGTGCCAGCAGTGATTTGGGGCTTGATAAAAATGAGCAGTTCTTC
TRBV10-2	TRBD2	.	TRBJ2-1	CASARTSGSQDEQFF	TGCGCCAGCGCCCGGACTAGCGGGAGTCAGGATGAGCAGTTCTTC
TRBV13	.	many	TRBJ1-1	CASSLWAGVSEAFF	TGTGCCAGCAGCTTATGGGCAGGGGTGAGTGAAGCTTTCTTT
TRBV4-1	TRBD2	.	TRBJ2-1	CASSQVGTSGDNEQFF	TGCGCCAGCAGCCAAGTCGGGACTAGCGGAGACAATGAGCAGTTCTTC
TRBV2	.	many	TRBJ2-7	CASSADGQGYYEQYF	TGTGCCAGCAGCGCCGACGGGCAGGGGTACTACGAGCAGTACTTC
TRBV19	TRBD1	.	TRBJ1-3	CASSDTGAGGNTIYF	TGTGCCAGTAGTGACACAGGGGCAGGTGGAAACACCATATATTTT